The 7 T cell receptor beta chains in this list originate from one sample, sequenced in a study of OX40 agonist ivuxolimab in advanced cancers. Using immunoSEQ multiplex PCR, the repertoire was profiled, and TCRdb retains in-frame clones only, with some absent. The table has roughly 71,000 clones, about 85% seen once; the top ten hold under 1.1%. Sequences were derived from CD4+ or CD8+ T cells sorted from blood, sampled in a trial of the OX40 agonist ivuxolimab. The origin of the receptors is an adult with an advanced solid tumor such as melanoma, head and neck, liver or kidney cancer.

The chain links TRBV25-1 to TRBJ2-1; 8 bases map to TRBD1. CDR1 is MGHDK, CDR2 SYGVNS, per germline. Trimming cost V 6 bases and J 8 bases; bases outside gene matches: 18. The length of the CDR3 is 17 residues. This chain's CDR3 is CASSPNRGTPFGDEQFF. The CDR3 region has the DNA TGTGCCAGCAGCCCCAACAGGGGGACCCCCTTTGGGGATGAGCAGTTCTTC.

The gene calls are TRBV7-3 and TRBJ2-5; 10 bases align to TRBD2. The ends lost 2 bases at V and 1 base at J; junction bases unmatched: 4. CDR3 length: 16 amino acids. The germline CDR1 and CDR2 sequences are SGHTA and FQGTGA. Written as DNA, the CDR3 is TGTGCCAGCAGCTTAGGGGTAGCGGGGGGCCAAGAGACCCAGTACTTC. As protein: CASSLGVAGGQETQYF. The variable domain in full, completed from reference TRBV7-3 and TRBJ2-5, reads GAGVSQTPSNKVTEKGKYVELRCDPISGHTALYWYRQSLGQGPEFLIYFQGTGAADDSGLPNDRFFAVRPEGSVSTLKIQRTERGDSAVYLCASSLGVAGGQETQYFGPGTRLLVL.

The chain has TRBV11-3 and TRBJ2-3; no clear D gene. Germline lookup yields CDR1 SGHNT and CDR2 YENEEA. The CDR3 has 14 amino acids. Trimming cost V 1 base and J 4 bases, with 9 bases left between them. CDR3 nucleotide sequence: TGTGCCAGCAGCTTAGGGGTAGGCTCAGATACGCAGTATTTT. The encoded protein is CASSLGVGSDTQYF.

In the case of this clone: In the same sample, other DNA sequences code for this CDR3. This sequence joins TRBV18 and TRBJ2-7; no reliable D call. The CDR3 length is 12 residues. Germline V lookup: CDR1 KGHSH, CDR2 LQKENI. V lost 3 bases and J 0 bases, leaving 3 bases between the germline ends. CDR3 nucleotide sequence: TGTGCCAGCTCACCGAGCTCCTACGAGCAGTACTTC. This gives the protein CASSPSSYEQYF. The whole variable domain, filled in from reference TRBV18 and TRBJ2-7, reads NAGVMQNPRHLVRRRGQEARLRCSPMKGHSHVYWYRQLPEEGLKFMVYLQKENIIDESGMPKERFSAEFPKEGPSILRIQQVVRGDSAAYFCASSPSSYEQYFGPGTRLTVT.

The chain couples TRBV4-3 to TRBJ2-2; 7 bases are shared with TRBD1. CDR3 length: 17 amino acids. Germline lookup yields CDR1 LGHNA and CDR2 YSLEER. Germline trimming cut 1 base from V and 1 base from J; bases unmatched to any gene: 6. In DNA, the CDR3 is TGCGCCAGCAGCCAAGGAGGGGACAGAGTGAACACCGGGGAGCTGTTTTTT. It translates to CASSQGGDRVNTGELFF.

In its sample, this clone was seen once. V and J are TRBV28 and TRBJ1-2; 7 positions match TRBD1. This CDR3 is 16 amino acids long. CDR1 is MDHEN, CDR2 SYDVKM, per germline. V lost 2 bases, J lost 4 bases, and 10 bases stayed unmatched. This chain's CDR3 is CASSLAGTAFGYGYTF. CDR3 sequence (DNA): TGTGCCAGCAGTTTAGCCGGGACAGCTTTTGGCTATGGCTACACCTTC.

V usage is TRBV27 and J usage is TRBJ2-7; 10 bases agree with TRBD2. The CDR3 sequence is 16 residues long. After removal of 4 bases from V and 3 bases from J, the junction contained 9 bases not matched to a gene. Germline V gives CDR1 MNHEY, CDR2 SMNVEV (reference sequence). CDR3 loop: CASSYLPERGGYEQYF. CDR3 bases: TGTGCCAGCAGTTACTTACCCGAGCGGGGGGGCTACGAGCAGTACTTC.